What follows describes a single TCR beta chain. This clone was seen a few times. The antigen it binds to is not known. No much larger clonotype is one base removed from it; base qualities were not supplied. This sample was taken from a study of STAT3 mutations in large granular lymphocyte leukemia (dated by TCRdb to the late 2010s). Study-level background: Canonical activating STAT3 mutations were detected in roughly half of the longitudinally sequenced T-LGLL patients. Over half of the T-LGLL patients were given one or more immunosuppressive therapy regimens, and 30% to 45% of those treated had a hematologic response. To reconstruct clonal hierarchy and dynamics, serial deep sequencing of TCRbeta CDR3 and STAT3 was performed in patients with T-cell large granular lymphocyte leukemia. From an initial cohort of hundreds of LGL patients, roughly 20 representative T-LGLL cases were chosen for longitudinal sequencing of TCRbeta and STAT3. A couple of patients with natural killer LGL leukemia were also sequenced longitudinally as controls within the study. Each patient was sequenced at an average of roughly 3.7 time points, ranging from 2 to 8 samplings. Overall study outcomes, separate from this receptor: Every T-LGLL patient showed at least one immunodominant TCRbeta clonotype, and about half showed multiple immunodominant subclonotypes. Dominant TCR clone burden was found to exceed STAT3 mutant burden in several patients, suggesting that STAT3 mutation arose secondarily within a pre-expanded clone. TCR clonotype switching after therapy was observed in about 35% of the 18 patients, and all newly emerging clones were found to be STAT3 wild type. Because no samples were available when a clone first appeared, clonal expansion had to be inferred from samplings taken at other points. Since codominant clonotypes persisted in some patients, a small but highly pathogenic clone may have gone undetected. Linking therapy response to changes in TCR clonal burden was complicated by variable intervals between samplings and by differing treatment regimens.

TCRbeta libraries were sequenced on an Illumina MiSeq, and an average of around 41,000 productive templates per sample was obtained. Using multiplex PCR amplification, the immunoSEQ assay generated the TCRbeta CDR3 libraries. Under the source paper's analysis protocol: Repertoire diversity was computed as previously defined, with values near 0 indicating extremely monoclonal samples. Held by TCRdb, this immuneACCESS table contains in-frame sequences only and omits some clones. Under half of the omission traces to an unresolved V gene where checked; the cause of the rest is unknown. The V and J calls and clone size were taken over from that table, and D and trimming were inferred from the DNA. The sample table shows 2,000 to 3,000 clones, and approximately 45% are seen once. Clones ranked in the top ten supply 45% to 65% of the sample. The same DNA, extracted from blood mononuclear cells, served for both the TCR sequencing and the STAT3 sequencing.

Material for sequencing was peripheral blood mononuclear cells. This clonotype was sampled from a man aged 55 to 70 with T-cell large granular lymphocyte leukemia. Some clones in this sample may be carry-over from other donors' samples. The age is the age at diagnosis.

The CDR3 protein sequence reads: CSVGGDRGYEQYF. The DNA reads as follows: TGCAGCGTTGGGGGGGACAGGGGTTACGAGCAGTACTTC. Here the chain combines TRBV29-1 and TRBJ2-7; a stretch of 10 junction bases matches TRBD1. The CDR3 runs 13 residues from the cysteine to the phenylalanine. The only DNA kept is the CDR3, 39 bases in frame from the first base. After removal of 4 bases from V and 4 bases from J, the junction retains 4 bases not matched to a gene. CDR1 and CDR2 (SQVTM, ANQGSEA) derive from the germline V gene.